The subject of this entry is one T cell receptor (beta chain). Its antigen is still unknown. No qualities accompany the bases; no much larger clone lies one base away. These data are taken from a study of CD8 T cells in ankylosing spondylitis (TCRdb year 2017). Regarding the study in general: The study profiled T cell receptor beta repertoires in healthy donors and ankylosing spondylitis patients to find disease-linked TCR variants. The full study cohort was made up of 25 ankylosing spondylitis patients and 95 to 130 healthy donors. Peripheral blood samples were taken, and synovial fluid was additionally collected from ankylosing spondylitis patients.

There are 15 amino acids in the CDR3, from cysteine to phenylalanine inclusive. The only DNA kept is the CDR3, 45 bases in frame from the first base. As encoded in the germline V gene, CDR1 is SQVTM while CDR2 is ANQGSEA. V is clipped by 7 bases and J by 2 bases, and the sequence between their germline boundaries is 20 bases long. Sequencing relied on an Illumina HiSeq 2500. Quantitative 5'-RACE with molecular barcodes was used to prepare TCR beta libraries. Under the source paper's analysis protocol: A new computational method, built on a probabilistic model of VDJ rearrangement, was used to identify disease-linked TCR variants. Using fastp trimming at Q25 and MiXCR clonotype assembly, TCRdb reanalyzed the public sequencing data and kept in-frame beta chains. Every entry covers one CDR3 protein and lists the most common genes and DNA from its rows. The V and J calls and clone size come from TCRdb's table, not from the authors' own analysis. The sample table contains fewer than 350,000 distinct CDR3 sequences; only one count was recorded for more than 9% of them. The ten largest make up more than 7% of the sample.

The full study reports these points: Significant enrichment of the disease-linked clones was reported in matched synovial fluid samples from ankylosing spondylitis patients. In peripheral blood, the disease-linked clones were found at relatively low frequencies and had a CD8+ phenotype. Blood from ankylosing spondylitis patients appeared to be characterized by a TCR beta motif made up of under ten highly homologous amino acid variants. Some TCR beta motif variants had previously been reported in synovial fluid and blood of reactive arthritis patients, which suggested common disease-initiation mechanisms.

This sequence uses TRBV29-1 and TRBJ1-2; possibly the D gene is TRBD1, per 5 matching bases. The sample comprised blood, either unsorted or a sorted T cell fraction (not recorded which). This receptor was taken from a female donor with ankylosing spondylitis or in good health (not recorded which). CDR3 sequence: CSAASRGDLNYGYTF. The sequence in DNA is TGCAGCGCAGCGTCGAGGGGAGATCTCAACTATGGCTACACCTTC.